These 21 T cell receptor beta chains were all obtained from the same sample, sequenced in a study of shared clonotypes between healthy human individuals. Here immunoSEQ multiplex PCR was the method, and the copy in TCRdb shows in-frame clones only, minus some. The sample carries hundreds of thousands of clones, 90% to 97% recorded once. Sequencing was performed on naive CD4+ T cells sorted from blood. The subset: CD45RA+ positively selected. These receptors all come from a woman in her 30s in good health.

This chain connects TRBV18 to TRBJ1-1; D is unclear. This CDR3 is built from 13 residues. V shed 6 bases and J shed 1 base, with 9 bases lying between them. CDR1 KGHSH and CDR2 LQKENI come from the germline V gene. In DNA, the CDR3 is TGTGCCAGCTCCCAAGACACGAACACTGAAGCTTTCTTT. This sequence encodes CASSQDTNTEAFF.

The CDR3 sequence: CASRADEQYF. The CDR3 nucleotides read TGCGCCAGCAGGGCCGACGAGCAGTACTTC. J is TRBJ2-7 and V is TRBV10-2; the D is unclear. Trimming pared 6 bases from V and 5 bases from J, leaving 5 bases between. The length of the CDR3 is 10 residues. Germline CDR1 WSHSY, CDR2 SAAADI.

V is TRBV7-6 and J is TRBJ1-1; D is ambiguous. The CDR3 totals 16 residues. Germline lookup yields CDR1 SGHVS and CDR2 FNYEAQ. Trimming shortened V by 1 base and J by 4 bases, and 16 bases separated the two germline ends. Here the CDR3 DNA reads TGTGCCAGCAGCTTAGGGGGATGGATGGGTGGCACTGAAGCTTTCTTT. This encodes CASSLGGWMGGTEAFF.

The CDR3 loop is CASSLVMGSYEQYF. The CDR3, as DNA: TGTGCCAGCAGCTTGGTGATGGGCAGTTACGAGCAGTACTTC. The chain links TRBV5-8 to TRBJ2-5; D is undetermined. The DNA end is more similar to TRBJ2-7, so the J call may be wrong. There are 14 residues in the CDR3. Germline V gives CDR1 SGHTS, CDR2 YDEGEE.

The chain carries TRBV7-9 and TRBJ2-7; 7 nucleotides agree with TRBD1. The junction had 5 bases not matched to a gene; V was cut back by 6 bases and J by 3 bases. The CDR3 loop spans 13 amino acids. CDR1 SEHNR and CDR2 FQNEAQ come from the germline V gene (reference sequence). The chain's CDR3 is CASSRDSFYEQYF. In DNA form, the CDR3 reads TGTGCCAGCAGTCGGGACAGCTTCTACGAGCAGTACTTC.

The rearrangement uses TRBV19 and TRBJ1-5, with a possible D match to TRBD1 (5 bases). This CDR3 has 16 amino acids. Trimming took off 1 base at V and 2 bases at J, with 12 bases between the two ends. Germline assignment: CDR1 LNHDA and CDR2 SQIVND (reference sequence). The CDR3 region is CASSIAQGRGNQPQHF. The DNA for the CDR3 is TGTGCCAGTAGTATAGCTCAGGGCAGGGGCAATCAGCCCCAGCATTTT.

The gene calls are TRBV6-5 and TRBJ2-7; D is perhaps TRBD2 (5 bases). The V end lost 7 bases, the J end lost 3 bases, and 10 bases lay between the germline ends. The CDR3 covers 12 residues. Germline CDR1 reads MNHEY; CDR2 reads SVGAGI. CDR3 loop: CASTGNNYEQYF. The DNA for the CDR3 is TGTGCCAGCACCGGGAATAACTACGAGCAGTACTTC.

The chain recombines TRBV6-1 with TRBJ2-1; a weak D match, TRBD2 (5 bases). The CDR3 has 15 amino acids. Germline V gene lookup returns CDR1 MNHNS and CDR2 SASEGT. The V and J ends lost 6 bases and 9 bases respectively, with 21 bases between them. Written as DNA, the CDR3 is TGTGCCAGCAGACAAGGGCCTACTAGTTCCGGTGAGCAGTTCTTC. Its translation is CASRQGPTSSGEQFF.

The chain combines TRBV4-1 with TRBJ2-7; 11 positions agree with TRBD2. Germline-derived CDR1 and CDR2 are MGHRA and YSYEKL. The CDR3 has 15 amino acids. Trimming at V came to 5 bases and at J to 1 base, leaving 4 bases not matched to a gene. This CDR3 reads CASSARLAGSYEQYF. The DNA for the CDR3 is TGCGCCAGCAGCGCAAGACTAGCGGGGTCCTACGAGCAGTACTTC.

This rearrangement joins TRBV2 to TRBJ2-1; D tentatively reads TRBD1 or TRBD2 (5 bases each). The CDR3 is made up of 14 amino acids. In germline, CDR1 is SNHLY, CDR2 FYNNEI. Trimming removed 4 bases at V and 7 bases at J, with 14 bases between. This chain's CDR3 is CASSGSLEGNEQFF. The CDR3 DNA reads as TGTGCCAGCAGTGGTAGCCTTGAGGGGAATGAGCAGTTCTTC.

The J gene is TRBJ1-1, the V gene TRBV6-6, with D hard to call. V lost 0 bases and J lost 7, with 15 bases in between. The germline CDR1 and CDR2 sequences are MNHNY and SVGAGI (reference sequence). The CDR3 totals 15 residues. CDR3 protein: CASSYSMRGAFEAFF. Here the CDR3 DNA reads TGTGCCAGCAGTTACTCGATGAGAGGTGCGTTTGAAGCTTTCTTT.

This rearrangement joins TRBV18 to TRBJ1-2, with D uncertain. From germline, CDR1 is KGHSH and CDR2 LQKENI. The CDR3 totals 14 residues. V lost 3 bases to trimming and J lost 7 bases, with 15 bases between them. CDR3 loop: CASSPPPGVGGYTF. The CDR3 DNA sequence: TGTGCCAGCTCACCGCCACCCGGGGTGGGTGGCTACACCTTC.

This chain uses TRBV20-1 with TRBJ2-7, with no clear D. V was pared by 5 bases and J by 3 bases, with 8 bases between. The CDR3 has 11 residues. Looked up from germline, CDR1 is DFQATT and CDR2 is SNEGSKA (reference sequence). CDR3 amino acids: CSARQDYEQYF. The CDR3 DNA reads TGCAGTGCTCGGCAAGACTACGAGCAGTACTTC.

The genes are TRBV19 and TRBJ1-5, with a possible D match to TRBD1 (5 bases). This CDR3 has 14 amino acids. Trimming stripped 3 bases from V and 8 bases from J, with 14 bases between. From germline, CDR1 is LNHDA and CDR2 SQIVND (reference sequence). The DNA of the CDR3 is TGTGCCAGTAGTATCGGGGCAGACATCGAGCCCCAGCATTTT. Its protein is CASSIGADIEPQHF. Full variable domain (rest looked up from reference TRBV19 and TRBJ1-5): DGGITQSPKYLFRKEGQNVTLSCEQNLNHDAMYWYRQDPGQGLRLIYYSQIVNDFQKGDIAEGYSVSREKKESFPLTVTSAQKNPTAFYLCASSIGADIEPQHFGDGTRLSIL.

Notes on this clone: Other DNA sequences of this sample code for an identical CDR3. The gene calls are TRBV7-9 and TRBJ1-1; no firm D call. Germline CDR1 is SEHNR and CDR2 is FQNEAQ (reference sequence). There are 13 residues in the CDR3. V was trimmed by 5 bases and J by 0 bases, leaving 7 bases between them. CDR3 residues: CASSLTVNTEAFF. DNA for the CDR3: TGTGCCAGCAGCCTCACAGTGAACACTGAAGCTTTCTTT. Filled out from reference TRBV7-9 and TRBJ1-1, the complete variable domain reads DTGVSQNPRHKITKRGQNVTFRCDPISEHNRLYWYRQTLGQGPEFLTYFQNEAQLEKSRLLSDRFSAERPKGSFSTLEIQRTEQGDSAMYLCASSLTVNTEAFFGQGTRLTVV.

V is TRBV28 and J is TRBJ1-3; no clear D gene. The CDR3 totals 15 residues. V lost 8 bases, J lost 0 bases, and 14 bases lay in between. Per germline, CDR1 MDHEN and CDR2 SYDVKM. DNA of the CDR3: TGTGCCAGCTGGTCTCCCATCTCCTCTGGAAACACCATATATTTT. Its translation: CASWSPISSGNTIYF.

The chain combines TRBV4-2 with TRBJ1-4; 8 nucleotides line up with TRBD1. CDR1 is LGHNA, CDR2 YNFKEQ, per germline. Losses at the gene ends were 4 bases for V and 8 bases for J; bases not matched to a gene: 9. The CDR3 consists of 15 residues. This CDR3 reads CASSLSGQGAEKLFF. CDR3 in DNA: TGTGCCAGCAGCCTATCCGGGCAGGGGGCGGAAAAACTGTTTTTT.

The genes are TRBV2 and TRBJ1-2, with D tentatively TRBD1 (6 bases). Trimming removed 6 bases from V and 3 bases from J, with 23 bases in between. This CDR3 is 17 amino acids long. Germline V gene data show CDR1 as SNHLY and CDR2 as FYNNEI. The CDR3 DNA reads TGTGCCAGCAGCCCAAGCGGGGGGGCAGGGCTTCACTATGGCTACACCTTC. As protein: CASSPSGGAGLHYGYTF.

The V and J genes are TRBV28 and TRBJ2-7, with TRBD2 matching over 7 bases. V lost 5 bases and J lost 2; bases outside the gene matches: 6. The CDR3 is 14 amino acids. CDR1 MDHEN and CDR2 SYDVKM come from the germline V gene. DNA of the CDR3: TGTGCCAGCAGTCCCGGGAGGCGGACCTACGAGCAGTACTTC. This encodes CASSPGRRTYEQYF.

With respect to this clone: Here the CDR3 omits its conserved ending phenylalanine or tryptophan, so a read error is the likely source. The chain uses TRBV7-8 and TRBJ2-7; unclear D gene. This CDR3 contains 15 residues. Trimming removed 2 bases at V and 2 bases at J, with 13 bases between. CDR1 SGHVS and CDR2 FQNEAQ come from the germline V gene. CDR3 protein: CASSLYGDATYEQYC. CDR3 in DNA: TGTGCCAGCAGCTTATATGGGGATGCCACCTACGAGCAGTACTGC.

V and J are TRBV5-1 and TRBJ2-1, with D maybe TRBD1 (5 bases). This CDR3 comprises 16 residues. Germline V lookup: CDR1 SGHRS, CDR2 YFSETQ. Trimming removed 3 bases at V and 12 bases at J, with 25 bases between. This chain's CDR3 is CASSSKDIRVGNPQFF. CDR3 sequence (DNA): TGCGCCAGCAGCTCCAAGGATATCAGGGTGGGTAATCCGCAGTTCTTC.